One sample yielded the 17 T cell receptor beta chains listed below, sequenced in a study of beta chain features in type 1 diabetes. Study-level findings and limits: Moderate yet significant TCRB CDR3 shortening was seen in Type 1 diabetes patients in all four CD4+ subsets.

Sequenced material consisted of expressed TCRB transcripts (all of the isolated RNA was reverse transcribed). Here immunoSEQ multiplex PCR was the method, and the copy in TCRdb shows in-frame clones only, minus some. This table holds around 600,000 clones, roughly an eighth found once. Antigens for these TCRs are unknown. The sample comprised naive CD4+ T cells from blood. The origin of the receptors is a man younger than 40 with type 1 diabetes.

This chain joins TRBV5-1 and TRBJ1-1; D unclear. V was clipped by 0 bases and J by 2 bases, with 5 bases between them. CDR3 length: 13 amino acids. The germline V gene encodes CDR1 SGHRS and CDR2 YFSETQ. The CDR3 sequence: CASSLGDNTEAFF. CDR3 nucleotides: TGCGCCAGCAGCTTGGGGGATAACACTGAAGCTTTCTTT.

J is TRBJ2-5 and V is TRBV25-1; D not certain. The CDR3 length is 13 residues. V lost 0 bases and J lost 3, with 5 bases in between. Per germline, CDR1 MGHDK and CDR2 SYGVNS. Here the CDR3 reads CASSEYREETQYF. CDR3 in DNA: TGTGCCAGCAGTGAATATAGGGAAGAGACCCAGTACTTC.

The chain links TRBV18 to TRBJ1-5, with D maybe TRBD1 (5 bases). CDR3 length equals 14 residues. Looked up from germline, CDR1 is KGHSH and CDR2 is LQKENI. Trimming stripped 3 bases from V and 4 bases from J, with 10 bases between. CDR3 nucleotides: TGTGCCAGCTCACCCGGGACGGAAAATCAGCCCCAGCATTTT. Translated, it gives CASSPGTENQPQHF.

This clone was seen once. V usage is TRBV5-1 and J usage is TRBJ1-1; D is uncertain. Per germline, CDR1 SGHRS and CDR2 YFSETQ. The CDR3 totals 15 residues. The V end lost 4 bases, the J end lost 1 base, and 14 bases lay between the germline ends. CDR3 sequence reads: CASSPGVSSNTEAFF. The CDR3 DNA reads as TGCGCCAGCAGCCCTGGAGTGAGTTCGAACACTGAAGCTTTCTTT.

The chain has TRBV6-5 and TRBJ1-4, with D unclear. V was cut by 0 bases and J by 2 bases, with 7 bases left in between. CDR1 and CDR2 (germline): MNHEY, SVGAGI. There are 15 residues in the CDR3. The CDR3 DNA is TGTGCCAGCAGTTACTCCAGAGCCACTAATGAAAAACTGTTTTTT. It is translated as CASSYSRATNEKLFF.

This chain uses TRBV2 with TRBJ2-4; TRBD2 is a possible D gene (5 bases). This CDR3 is built from 13 residues. Between the trimmed V and J ends, which lost 5 bases and 4 bases, there was a span of 9 bases. Germline V lookup: CDR1 SNHLY, CDR2 FYNNEI. DNA for the CDR3: TGTGCCAGCAGTAGGACGGGGAAAAACATTCAGTACTTC. It is translated as CASSRTGKNIQYF.

This chain connects TRBV6-1 to TRBJ2-2; weak D call: TRBD1 (5 bases). V was shortened by 2 bases and J by 9 bases, with 10 bases between the two germline ends. The CDR3 consists of 13 residues. CDR1 is MNHNS and CDR2 is SASEGT in the germline V gene. CDR3 loop: CASSEQGSRELFF. CDR3 DNA sequence: TGTGCCAGCAGTGAACAGGGAAGCCGGGAGCTGTTTTTT.

This chain links TRBV10-3 with TRBJ2-7; maybe TRBD1 (5 bases). Per the germline V gene, CDR1 is ENHRY and CDR2 is SYGVKD. V was shortened by 2 bases and J by 1 base, with 9 bases between the two germline ends. The CDR3 covers 14 residues. The CDR3 DNA reads TGTGCCATCAGTGAGCTACAGGAGTCCTACGAGCAGTACTTC. Translating gives CAISELQESYEQYF.

This clone was counted a few times. V gene TRBV7-2 combines with J gene TRBJ2-7; TRBD1 agrees at 7 bases. CDR3 length equals 13 residues. The germline V gene encodes CDR1 SGHTA and CDR2 FQGNSA. V lost 8 bases and J lost 3; bases outside the gene matches: 7. In nucleotides, the CDR3 is TGTGCCAGCGGCATGACAGGGAGCTACGAGCAGTACTTC. It is translated as CASGMTGSYEQYF.

The V gene is TRBV5-1, the J gene TRBJ2-1; perhaps TRBD1 as D (5 bases). V lost 6 bases, J lost 3 bases, and 13 bases lay in between. CDR1 and CDR2 (germline): SGHRS, YFSETQ. The CDR3 covers 14 residues. The CDR3 coding sequence is TGCGCCAGCACCCTTAGTACAGGCTACAATGAGCAGTTCTTC. As protein: CASTLSTGYNEQFF. Based on the CDR3 plus reference TRBV5-1 and TRBJ2-1, the full variable domain is KAGVTQTPRYLIKTRGQQVTLSCSPISGHRSVSWYQQTPGQGLQFLFEYFSETQRNKGNFPGRFSGRQFSNSRSEMNVSTLELGDSALYLCASTLSTGYNEQFFGPGTRLTVL.

The chain carries TRBV30 and TRBJ2-5, with a tentative D call TRBD1 (5 bases). Matching the DNA end better, TRBJ2-7 makes the J call doubtful. Germline V CDR1 and CDR2: GTSNPN, SVGIG (reference sequence). There are 10 residues in the CDR3. The CDR3: CAWGQYEQYF. The CDR3 DNA is TGTGCCTGGGGACAATACGAGCAGTACTTC.

Only a few counts were recorded for this clone. The gene calls are TRBV7-9 and TRBJ1-4; TRBD1 is a possible D gene (5 bases). V lost 1 base to trimming and J lost 10 bases, with 16 bases between them. CDR3 length equals 15 residues. CDR1 is SEHNR, CDR2 FQNEAQ, per germline (reference sequence). The CDR3 reads CASSLDPSGLGKLFF. The DNA of the CDR3 is TGTGCCAGCAGCTTAGACCCATCAGGGTTAGGAAAACTGTTTTTT.

About this clone: Other nucleotide sequences in the sample specify the same CDR3. The CDR3, as DNA: TGTGCCAGCAGCTTAGGGGGGCGTCAGCCCCAGCATTTT. Protein product: CASSLGGRQPQHF. The J gene is TRBJ1-5, the V gene TRBV7-2; D possibly corresponds to TRBD1 (6 bases). The germline V and J ends were trimmed by 1 base and 6 bases, with 7 bases remaining between them. The length of the CDR3 is 13 residues. The germline gives CDR1 SGHTA, CDR2 FQGNSA.

The rearrangement joins TRBV7-2 to TRBJ2-1; no definite D call. Per germline, CDR1 SGHTA and CDR2 FQGNSA. The CDR3 contains 12 residues. Deletions cut 5 bases from V and 6 bases from J, with 8 bases between. The CDR3: CASSLGSNEQFF. As DNA, the CDR3 is TGTGCCAGCAGCCTCGGCTCCAATGAGCAGTTCTTC.

This clone came up a few times. The CDR3 loop is CASSLVADTQYF. The CDR3 DNA is TGTGCCAGCAGCCTGGTGGCAGATACGCAGTATTTT. The rearrangement uses TRBV5-6 and TRBJ2-3; no definite D call. This CDR3 region has 12 residues. CDR1 and CDR2 (germline): SGHDT, YYEEEE. Trimming took 4 bases from V and 4 from J, leaving 7 bases between them. The complete variable domain, with remaining parts taken from reference TRBV5-6 and TRBJ2-3, reads DAGVTQSPTHLIKTRGQQVTLRCSPKSGHDTVSWYQQALGQGPQFIFQYYEEEERQRGNFPDRFSGHQFPNYSSELNVNALLLGDSALYLCASSLVADTQYFGPGTRLTVL.

This clone has a handful of counts. This chain uses TRBV11-1 with TRBJ1-2; perhaps TRBD1 as D (5 bases). The V gene lost 6 bases and the J gene lost 4 bases, with 15 bases spanning the gap. Germline V gene lookup returns CDR1 SGHAT and CDR2 FQDESV (reference sequence). CDR3 length equals 14 residues. CDR3: CASRPDTHLYGYTF. CDR3 DNA sequence: TGTGCCAGCAGACCGGACACGCATCTCTATGGCTACACCTTC.

The chain couples TRBV18 to TRBJ2-3, with TRBD1 matching over 10 bases. The CDR3 totals 15 residues. The germline gives CDR1 KGHSH, CDR2 LQKENI. Trimming took 5 bases from V and 4 from J; bases not matched to a gene: 6. In DNA form, the CDR3 reads TGTGCCAGCTCAGAAGGACAGGGGGGCGCAGATACGCAGTATTTT. This sequence encodes CASSEGQGGADTQYF.